The sequence of this TCR beta chain was determined in a study of PD-1 blockade in classical Hodgkin lymphoma. Findings of the study overall: Compared with baseline, CD4+ but not CD8+ TCR diversity had risen significantly by C4D1. Diminished baseline TCR diversity has been reported in newly diagnosed patients relative to healthy donors. Complete responders entered with baseline diversity on par with newly diagnosed patients, the results showed.

With respect to this clone: Its specificity is not known.

Sequenced by immunoSEQ multiplex PCR; TCRdb stores in-frame clones only, minus some. This table holds some 15,000 clones, around nine tenths found once. Time point meaning: cycle 4 day 1 (C4D1), after more than 5 weeks of nivolumab. Patients all relapsed after autologous stem cell transplantation, and there was variation in brentuximab vedotin exposure. Researchers used magnetic negative selection to pull out pure CD4+ T cells from thawed PBMCs. There are 15 residues in the CDR3. Germline V lookup: CDR1 SGHTA, CDR2 FQGNSA. The V gene lost 1 base and the J gene lost 2 bases, with 12 bases spanning the gap.

Specimen: CD4+ T cells from blood, collected before the fourth cycle of nivolumab. The sequence was obtained from a human donor with classical Hodgkin lymphoma. V gene TRBV7-2 combines with J gene TRBJ2-7; D possibly corresponds to TRBD2 (6 bases). The CDR3 region is CASSLEAGFTYEQYF. The CDR3 DNA reads TGTGCCAGCAGCTTAGAGGCGGGGTTTACCTACGAGCAGTACTTC. Full variable domain (outside the CDR3, taken from reference TRBV7-2 and TRBJ2-7): GAGVSQSPSNKVTEKGKDVELRCDPISGHTALYWYRQSLGQGLEFLIYFQGNSAPDKSGLPSDRFSAERTGGSVSTLTIQRTQQEDSAVYLCASSLEAGFTYEQYFGPGTRLTVT.